This T cell receptor beta chain originates from a study of cytomegalovirus exposure and HLA in healthy donors (dated by TCRdb to the late 2010s). Background on the whole study: According to an earlier analysis of 587 of the donors, roughly 180 million T cells yielded roughly 100 million unique TCR beta sequences and approximately 300 Gb of sequence data. An early release covering approximately 600 HLA-typed donors comprised approximately 300 gigabases of sequencing data and around 86 million unique TCR sequences. Among the roughly 430 genotyped donors, more than 70% belonged to the genetic ancestry cluster associated with self-reported Caucasian donors. The study aimed to test whether signatures of past pathogen exposure could be identified by cataloging public T cell receptors. Using immunosequencing, the study profiled T cell repertoires from 500 to 800 subjects and related those repertoires to cytomegalovirus serostatus. Besides the first cohort of about 730 subjects, a separate validation cohort made up of roughly 120 different subjects was used. To predict cytomegalovirus infection status, the study brought together high-throughput TCR immunosequencing, statistical association of individual TCRs with disease status, and machine learning. In a later analysis, previously published TCR beta repertoires from fewer than 750 donors were re-analyzed and high-resolution HLA genotyping was added so that TCR occurrence patterns could be studied. The later analysis used no new phenotypic data to find candidate immune exposures, relying instead on TCR beta sequences and their occurrence across donors. To decide whether each TCR beta V gene segment behaved as functional or pseudogenic, an earlier analysis of some 570 of the donors relied on high-throughput TCR beta sequencing. Donor age, sex, ethnicity and CMV serostatus were compiled together with the repertoire data. A later genetic analysis used genome-wide SNP genotypes for about 65% of the roughly 670 donors, treating that subset as a discovery cohort. Every discovery cohort repertoire had been produced on one sequencing platform. HLA typing included class I and class II loci at four-digit resolution. Typing coverage varied by locus: about 629-640 donors for A, B, C, DRB1 and DQB1; under 550 for DQA1; more than 600 for DPA1; around 490 for DPB1. Roughly five DR-DQ haplotypes were handled as single units for association and clustering because linkage in the cohort was strong. Among some 400 genotyped donors of the cohort, an average of roughly 240,000 unique TCR beta nucleotide sequences were sequenced per donor, around a sixth of them non-productive. The paper as a whole reports these results and caveats: At a false discovery rate of 0.05, a later analysis linked 16,000 or so TCR beta sequences to specific HLA alleles. A cluster of highly shared sequence variants was judged likely to represent a technical artifact of the sequencing pipeline. In a later genetic analysis, fewer N-insertions in productive TCRs were reported among donors in an Asian-associated ancestry cluster than the roughly 700-donor mean. Compared with equally common non-associated chains, HLA-associated TCR beta chains in a later analysis were more clonally expanded and had lower generation probabilities. Because counts were too low, 15 to 20 rarely observed V segments, including chromosome 9 orphons, were excluded from the earlier analysis of several hundred of the donors. A later analysis found that most CMV-associated TCR beta chains appeared HLA-restricted, with HLA associations seemingly driven largely by CMV exposure. In vitro tests confirmed that a few of the cytomegalovirus-associated TCR beta chains recognize cytomegalovirus antigens. A later analysis reported that several top co-occurrence clusters appeared linked to parvovirus B19, influenza, CMV and Epstein-Barr virus. V-gene and J-gene trimming of TCR beta chains was associated with a missense DCLRE1C variant in a later genetic analysis, and the association was replicated in an independent cohort. According to the authors, the approach could potentially be generalized to other disease states and immunological phenotypes. The study gave a list of 150 to 200 TCR beta chains associated with cytomegalovirus. Because some donors lacked HLA typing at each locus, the association tests relied only on the typed subset. Some IMGT-functional V segments, including TRBV6-2 and TRBV6-3, could not be told apart with the 87-base-pair reads, so those segments were excluded. A further reported finding was that TCR beta sequences accurately predicted the HLA-A and HLA-B alleles for most subjects in the first cohort. In an earlier analysis of several hundred of the donors, most TCR beta V segments were observed in productive rearrangements about 90% or about 30% of the time, broadly matching IMGT annotations. Correlated functional status among segregating V segments might be attributable to linkage disequilibrium, but an unknown experimental factor could not be ruled out. The classifier was reported to diagnose cytomegalovirus status with high specificity and sensitivity in both the original and validation cohorts. Presence/absence analyses assumed roughly uniform sequencing depth across donors, an assumption that may not hold. Most TCR sequences were seen in very few donors, while some public TCRs were found in many individuals. When HLA alleles, especially DR and DQ, strongly co-occurred, attributing TCR associations to individual alleles was difficult. CMV serostatus was the only immune exposure information available for the cohort. In a later analysis, the rate of TCR association differed among HLA loci, with DRB1 alleles having the most associated TCRs and HLA-C alleles having the fewest. In this cohort, only TCR beta chains were sequenced, and detectable features were limited by the absence of alpha or paired-chain data.

Library preparation employed the immunoSEQ multiplex PCR assay. A mixture of 60 forward primers for TCR Vbeta segments and 13 reverse primers for TCR Jbeta segments was used in the multiplex PCR. A multiplex PCR assay on genomic DNA amplified the CDR3 region of rearranged TCR beta genes. The amplified TCR beta libraries were sequenced on the Illumina HiSeq System as 87-base-pair reads. On the study's bioinformatics: A later analysis counted some 74 million unique TCR beta chains across the 550 to 750 repertoires, and about 10 million of these chains were shared by at least two donors. A nearest-neighbor algorithm error-corrected the raw reads and collapsed the reads into unique sequences, merging closely related sequences to remove PCR and sequencing errors. CDR3 sequences were aligned to IMGT reference sequences to assign V, D and J gene segments. For a sequence to be retained, a match of at least six nucleotides to both a V gene segment and a J gene segment was required. A rearrangement was called productive if the CDR3 had no stop codons and remained in frame with V and J, and every other rearrangement was called non-productive. Following IMGT convention, CDR3 was defined as the stretch from the second conserved V-encoded cysteine to the conserved J-encoded phenylalanine. The earlier analysis of 500 to 750 of the donors excluded any sequence lacking an unambiguous match to a single V gene segment. An earlier analysis of roughly 590 of the donors called V segments functional above 56.7% productive rearrangements and segregating when the between-donor standard deviation exceeded 5%. A statistical classification framework was developed to diagnose cytomegalovirus status using the catalog of TCR beta chain sequences. V and J gene assignment, in a later analysis, came from comparing TCR nucleotide sequences with IMGT/GENE-DB human TR gene sequences. The TCRdist pipeline was used in a later analysis to assign CDR3 sequences and most-parsimonious VDJ recombination scenarios. A later analysis defined each TCR beta chain by its CDR3 amino acid sequence plus V-gene family, and excluded reads lacking a unique V-gene family. To address suspected cross-contamination and a sequencing artifact, a later analysis removed approximately 600 highly shared, low-generation-probability nucleotide sequences. In a later analysis, a clonal expansion index was calculated for each public chain from normalized within-repertoire ranks of inferred template counts. A later analysis computed generation probabilities with a VDJ recombination model fitted to out-of-frame rearrangements, and checked the results against IGoR. In a later analysis, TCR-TCR, TCR-HLA and TCR-CMV co-occurrence was scored with hypergeometric tests, and a repertoire-size bias correction was applied to TCR pairs. In a later analysis, false discovery rates were estimated by permuting HLA or CMV assignments 20 times. In a later analysis, co-occurring TCRs were grouped using DBSCAN, with TCRdist sequence similarity added in when clustering inside HLA-allele-positive subsets. Repertoires with fewer than 30,000 or more than 120,000 public chains were left out of co-occurrence clustering, as were five repertoires with anomalous nucleotide sharing. Held by TCRdb, this immuneACCESS table contains in-frame sequences only and omits some clones. Under half of the omission traces to an unresolved V gene where checked; the cause of the rest is unknown. For V, J and clone size, that table is used; D and trimming come from the DNA. Across this sample there are around 170,000 clones, with approximately 88% seen only once. The ten largest account for roughly 2.6% of the sample.

V and J lose 2 bases and 10 bases, and a span of 18 bases separates them. The CDR3 covers 14 residues, taking in both the cysteine and the phenylalanine. Only CDR3 DNA is held: 42 bases, read in frame from base 1. Sequences GTSNPN (CDR1) and SVGIG (CDR2) are obtained from the germline V gene (reference sequence). In total, about 650 healthy bone marrow donors made up the cohort. Cohort members were all nominally healthy when sampled, although unrecorded immune exposures were likely present. The donor tested CMV seropositive and was one of the 289 seropositive cohort members. Every donor gave a peripheral blood sample, and the peripheral blood mononuclear cells from that sample were used for TCR beta sequencing. Genomic DNA was extracted from the blood cell samples with the Qiagen DNeasy Blood Extraction Kit. With respect to this clone: This clone's antigen is unknown. No base qualities exist here, and no much larger clone lies one base off it.

This receptor was identified in a woman between 45 and 65 years old in good health and CMV-seropositive. Sample: PBMCs. Recombination linked TRBV30 to TRBJ2-1, with TRBD1 perhaps the D gene, on 6 matching bases. In nucleotide form, the sequence is TGTGCCTGGAGTCCAGGAACAGGGTGGGGAGAGCAGTTCTTC. Its coded protein is CAWSPGTGWGEQFF.